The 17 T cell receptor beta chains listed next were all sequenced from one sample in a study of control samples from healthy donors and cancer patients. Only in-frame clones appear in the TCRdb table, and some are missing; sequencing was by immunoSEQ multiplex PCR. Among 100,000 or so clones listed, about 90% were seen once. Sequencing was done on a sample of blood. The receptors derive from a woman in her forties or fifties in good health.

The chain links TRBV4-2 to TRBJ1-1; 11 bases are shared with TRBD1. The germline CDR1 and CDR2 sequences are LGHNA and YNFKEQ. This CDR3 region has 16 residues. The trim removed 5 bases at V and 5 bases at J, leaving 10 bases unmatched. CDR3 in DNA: TGTGCCAGCAGCGACGGGACAGGGGGTTATCTAACTGAAGCTTTCTTT. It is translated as CASSDGTGGYLTEAFF.

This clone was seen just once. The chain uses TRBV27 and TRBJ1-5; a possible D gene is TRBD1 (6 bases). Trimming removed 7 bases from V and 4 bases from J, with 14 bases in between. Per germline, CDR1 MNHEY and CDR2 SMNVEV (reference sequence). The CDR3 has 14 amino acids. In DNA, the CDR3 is TGTGCCAGCAAGGTTGGGCAGGGGAATCAGCCCCAGCATTTT. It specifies CASKVGQGNQPQHF.

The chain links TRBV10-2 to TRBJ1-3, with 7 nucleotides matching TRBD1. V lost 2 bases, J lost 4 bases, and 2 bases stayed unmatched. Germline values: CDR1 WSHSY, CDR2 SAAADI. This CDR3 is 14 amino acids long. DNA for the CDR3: TGCGCCAGCAGTGAGGGGACAGTGGGAAACACCATATATTTT. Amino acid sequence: CASSEGTVGNTIYF.

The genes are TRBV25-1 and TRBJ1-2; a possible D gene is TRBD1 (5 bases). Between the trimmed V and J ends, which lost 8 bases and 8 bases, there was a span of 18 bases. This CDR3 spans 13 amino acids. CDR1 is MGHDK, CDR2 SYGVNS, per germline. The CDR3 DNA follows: TGTGCCAGCGAGCCCCGGGGGAAGTTCGGCTACACCTTC. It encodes CASEPRGKFGYTF.

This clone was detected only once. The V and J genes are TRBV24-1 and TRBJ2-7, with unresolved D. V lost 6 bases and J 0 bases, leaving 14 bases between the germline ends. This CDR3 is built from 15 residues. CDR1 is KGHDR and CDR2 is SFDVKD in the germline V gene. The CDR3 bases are TGTGCCACCAGTAGCCGGCAGTCAAGCTCCTACGAGCAGTACGTC. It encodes CATSSRQSSSYEQYV.

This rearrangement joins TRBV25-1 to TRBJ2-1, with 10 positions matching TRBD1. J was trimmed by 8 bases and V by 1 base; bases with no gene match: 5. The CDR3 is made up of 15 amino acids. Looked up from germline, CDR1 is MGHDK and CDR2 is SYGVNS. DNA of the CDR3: TGTGCCAGCAGTGAATTTTCGACAGGGGGCGATGAGCAGTTCTTC. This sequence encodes CASSEFSTGGDEQFF.

The CDR3 coding sequence is TGTGCCCGAAACCGGCGGGATCGGGACACCGGGGAGCTGTTTTTT. Protein sequence: CARNRRDRDTGELFF. V gene TRBV30 combines with J gene TRBJ2-2; a weak D match, TRBD2 (6 bases). Trimming removed 8 bases from V and 3 bases from J, with 19 bases in between. The CDR3 sequence is 15 residues long. The germline V gene has CDR1 GTSNPN and CDR2 SVGIG (reference sequence). Filled out from reference TRBV30 and TRBJ2-2, the complete variable domain reads SQTIHQWPATLVQPVGSPLSLECTVEGTSNPNLYWYRQAAGRGLQLLFYSVGIGQISSEVPQNLSASRPQDRQFILSSKKLLLSDSGFYLCARNRRDRDTGELFFGEGSRLTVL.

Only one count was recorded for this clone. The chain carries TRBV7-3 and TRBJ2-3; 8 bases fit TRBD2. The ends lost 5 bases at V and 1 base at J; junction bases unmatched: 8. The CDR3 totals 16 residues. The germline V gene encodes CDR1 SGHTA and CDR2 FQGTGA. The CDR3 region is CASSPGLAEGTDTQYF. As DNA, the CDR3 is TGTGCCAGCAGCCCCGGACTAGCTGAGGGCACAGATACGCAGTATTTT.

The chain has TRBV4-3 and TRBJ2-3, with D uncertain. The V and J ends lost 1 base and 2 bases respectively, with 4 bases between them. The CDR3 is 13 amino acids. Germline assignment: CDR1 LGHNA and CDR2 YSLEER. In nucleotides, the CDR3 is TGCGCCAGCAGCCAAGGGAACACAGATACGCAGTATTTT. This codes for CASSQGNTDTQYF.

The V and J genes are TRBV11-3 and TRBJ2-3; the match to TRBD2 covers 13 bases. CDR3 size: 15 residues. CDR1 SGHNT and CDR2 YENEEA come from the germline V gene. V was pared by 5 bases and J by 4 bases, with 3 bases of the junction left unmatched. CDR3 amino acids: CASSRTSGGADTQYF. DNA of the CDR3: TGTGCCAGCAGCCGGACTAGCGGGGGTGCAGATACGCAGTATTTT.

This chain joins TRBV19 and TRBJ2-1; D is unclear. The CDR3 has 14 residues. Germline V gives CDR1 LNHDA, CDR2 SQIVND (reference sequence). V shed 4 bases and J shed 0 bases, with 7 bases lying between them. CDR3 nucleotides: TGTGCCAGTAGTAGGGGAAGCTCCTACAATGAGCAGTTCTTC. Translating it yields CASSRGSSYNEQFF.

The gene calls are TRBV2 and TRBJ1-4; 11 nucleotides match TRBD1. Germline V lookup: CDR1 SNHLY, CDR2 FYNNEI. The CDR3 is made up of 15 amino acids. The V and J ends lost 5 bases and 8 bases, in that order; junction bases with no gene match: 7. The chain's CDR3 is CASSSRTGGIEKLFF. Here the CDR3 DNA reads TGTGCCAGCAGTAGCCGGACAGGGGGCATCGAAAAACTGTTTTTT. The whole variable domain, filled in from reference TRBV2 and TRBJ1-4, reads EPEVTQTPSHQVTQMGQEVILRCVPISNHLYFYWYRQILGQKVEFLVSFYNNEISEKSEIFDDQFSVERPDGSNFTLKIRSTKLEDSAMYFCASSSRTGGIEKLFFGSGTQLSVL.

The CDR3 DNA reads as TGCAGCGTTGAGGGCCTAGAATGGAGTCTGACAGGGGCCAACGTCCTGACTTTC. Protein: CSVEGLEWSLTGANVLTF. V usage is TRBV29-1 and J usage is TRBJ2-6; D unresolved. The V gene lost 3 bases and the J gene lost 4 bases, with 22 bases spanning the gap. This CDR3 contains 18 residues. The germline V gene encodes CDR1 SQVTM and CDR2 ANQGSEA.

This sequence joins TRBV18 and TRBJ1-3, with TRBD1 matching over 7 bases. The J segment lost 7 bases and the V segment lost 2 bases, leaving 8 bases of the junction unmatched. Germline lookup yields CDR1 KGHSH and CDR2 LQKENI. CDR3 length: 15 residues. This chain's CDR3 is CASSPSTGLVNTIYF. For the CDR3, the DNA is TGTGCCAGCTCACCATCGACAGGGTTAGTGAACACCATATATTTT.

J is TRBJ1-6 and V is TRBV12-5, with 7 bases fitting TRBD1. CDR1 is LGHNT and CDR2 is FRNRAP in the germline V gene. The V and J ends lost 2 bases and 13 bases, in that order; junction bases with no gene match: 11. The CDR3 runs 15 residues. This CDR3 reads CASGLNFGQAIPLHF. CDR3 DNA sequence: TGTGCTAGTGGTTTGAACTTCGGACAGGCTATCCCCCTCCACTTT.

CDR3: CAFGQGGYEQYF. The CDR3 coding sequence is TGTGCCTTTGGACAGGGTGGCTACGAGCAGTACTTC. V gene TRBV30 combines with J gene TRBJ2-7, with 8 positions matching TRBD1. Unmatched junction bases numbered 5, after V lost 7 bases and J lost 3 bases. Germline V CDR1 and CDR2: GTSNPN, SVGIG (reference sequence). The CDR3 runs 12 residues.

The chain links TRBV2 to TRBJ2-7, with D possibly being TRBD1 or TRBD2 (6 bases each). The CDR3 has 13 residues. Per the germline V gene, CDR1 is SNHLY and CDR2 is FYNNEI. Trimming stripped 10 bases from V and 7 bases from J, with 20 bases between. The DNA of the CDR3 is TGTGCCACAGTACGGGACATTGGGAGGGAGCAGTACGTC. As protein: CATVRDIGREQYV.